The 5 T cell receptor beta chains reported below all come from one sample, sequenced in a study of blood T cell repertoires in COVID-19. Clones were sequenced by immunoSEQ multiplex PCR, and TCRdb holds only the in-frame ones, with some missing. This sample has some 380,000 clones; about 87% occur once, and the top ten carry around 1.3%. Sequencing was carried out using PBMCs or T cells enriched from blood (not recorded which). Source of these receptors: a man aged 30 to 45 who had recovered from COVID-19.

The chain links TRBV12-3 or TRBV12-4 to TRBJ2-7; D perhaps matches TRBD2 (6 bases). The V and J ends lost 2 bases and 4 bases respectively, with 9 bases between them. The CDR3 length is 13 residues. The CDR3: CASSLSGGYEQYF. The CDR3 nucleotides read TGTGCCAGCAGTTTATCTGGGGGGTACGAGCAGTACTTC.

This clone was seen just once. The genes are TRBV4-1 and TRBJ2-2; perhaps TRBD2 as D (5 bases). CDR1 and CDR2 from the germline V gene are MGHRA and YSYEKL. The CDR3 spans 17 residues. The V end lost 4 bases, the J end lost 0 bases, and 15 bases lay between the germline ends. This chain's CDR3 is CASSLAGYRPNTGELFF. The CDR3 nucleotides read TGCGCCAGCAGCCTCGCGGGTTACAGACCGAACACCGGGGAGCTGTTTTTT.

This sequence joins TRBV27 and TRBJ2-7, with TRBD2 matching over 9 bases. In germline, CDR1 is MNHEY, CDR2 SMNVEV (reference sequence). Losses at the gene ends were 3 bases for V and 3 bases for J; bases not matched to a gene: 9. The CDR3 runs to 16 residues. The CDR3 coding sequence is TGTGCCAGCAGTTTGATTCTTAGCGGGGGCAGCTACGAGCAGTACTTC. Translation: CASSLILSGGSYEQYF.

This clone was observed once. The CDR3 sequence is CASSQSGKEFPEAFF. The CDR3 nucleotides are TGTGCCAGCAGTCAATCCGGGAAGGAGTTTCCTGAAGCTTTCTTT. J is TRBJ1-1 and V is TRBV14; no clear D. The CDR3 extends over 15 amino acids. Deletions cut 6 bases from V and 6 bases from J, with 20 bases between. The germline V gene encodes CDR1 SGHDN and CDR2 FVKESK.

The chain employs TRBV10-1 and TRBJ2-5, with D perhaps TRBD1 (6 bases). CDR3 length: 16 amino acids. The germline CDR1 and CDR2 sequences are WNHNN and SYGVQD (reference sequence). Deletions cut 2 bases from V and 2 bases from J, with 15 bases between. The CDR3, as DNA: TGCGCCAGCAGTGAGGGGAAGGGGGTTCGACAAGAGACCCAGTACTTC. Amino acid sequence: CASSEGKGVRQETQYF.